This T cell receptor beta chain appears in the sequencing data of a study of beta chain features in type 1 diabetes. Looking at the study overall: Healthy donors and patients had similar age, gender and cell yields. The study's findings and limits: Across patients, naive, central memory and Treg TCRB repertoires exhibited apparently greater similarity than was observed across healthy donors. Type 1 diabetes patients had moderately but significantly shorter TCRB CDR3s in all four CD4+ subsets.

All of the isolated RNA was reverse transcribed, so expressed TCRB transcripts were sequenced. Clones were read by immunoSEQ multiplex PCR, and TCRdb kept only the in-frame ones, dropping some. The data show 330,000 or so clones, around 15% seen once. With regard to this clone: Its antigen is not known.

A sort by CD45RO/CCR7/CD25/CD127/CD95/CD27 yielded CD4+ naive, central memory, regulatory and stem cell-like memory cells. This TCR derives from a man under 40 in good health. Material: central memory CD4+ T cells from blood.

The CDR3 loop reads CASSPAPTATRDTQYF. The CDR3 DNA is TGTGCCAGCAGCCCAGCGCCTACCGCTACAAGAGATACGCAGTATTTT. The chain employs TRBV5-6 and TRBJ2-3; D not certain. V lost 4 bases to trimming and J lost 5 bases, with 20 bases between them. CDR1 and CDR2 from the germline V gene are SGHDT and YYEEEE. This CDR3 comprises 16 residues.